These 5 T cell receptor beta chains came from one sample sequenced in a study of blood T cell repertoires in COVID-19. Data came from immunoSEQ multiplex PCR; TCRdb stores just in-frame clones and leaves some out. The data show about 300,000 clones, nearly 90% seen once. Sequenced input: PBMCs or T cells enriched from blood (not recorded which). The receptors here all came from a woman between 25 and 40 years old who had recovered from COVID-19.

The V gene is TRBV7-3, the J gene TRBJ2-1; D not certain. This CDR3 spans 14 amino acids. Trimming pared 2 bases from V and 8 bases from J, leaving 13 bases between. Germline CDR1 SGHTA, CDR2 FQGTGA. CDR3: CASSLRPSRDEQFF. CDR3 sequence (DNA): TGTGCCAGCAGCTTACGTCCAAGTCGGGATGAGCAGTTCTTC.

The V and J genes are TRBV20-1 and TRBJ1-1; TRBD1 is a possible D gene (5 bases). The germline CDR1 and CDR2 sequences are DFQATT and SNEGSKA (reference sequence). The CDR3 totals 14 residues. Trimming removed 3 bases from V and 3 bases from J, with 14 bases in between. CDR3 amino acids: CSASLGTGDTEAFF. The CDR3 bases are TGCAGTGCTAGTTTGGGGACGGGGGACACTGAAGCTTTCTTT.

This chain uses TRBV9 with TRBJ2-3; 8 bases align to TRBD2. The V and J ends lost 5 bases and 5 bases, in that order; junction bases with no gene match: 10. In germline, CDR1 is SGDLS, CDR2 YYNGEE. The CDR3 consists of 15 residues. The CDR3: CASRPAGGAGDTQYF. CDR3 bases: TGTGCCAGCAGGCCGGCCGGGGGGGCAGGAGATACGCAGTATTTT.

This clone appeared a single time. The chain joins TRBV9 to TRBJ1-1, with 9 bases that match TRBD1. In germline, CDR1 is SGDLS, CDR2 YYNGEE. This CDR3 spans 15 amino acids. V trimming: 0 bases; J trimming: 0 bases; junction bases outside the gene matches: 0. The CDR3: CASSVDRGLNTEAFF. CDR3 nucleotide sequence: TGTGCCAGCAGCGTAGACAGGGGGCTGAACACTGAAGCTTTCTTT.

V is TRBV10-1 and J is TRBJ2-3, with 7 bases matching TRBD1. Germline CDR1 reads WNHNN; CDR2 reads SYGVQD (reference sequence). The CDR3 covers 16 residues. After removal of 2 bases from V and 2 bases from J, the junction contained 7 bases not matched to a gene. The CDR3 region has the DNA TGCGCCAGCAGTGAGATTAGGGGGCGAAACACAGATACGCAGTATTTT. The encoded protein is CASSEIRGRNTDTQYF.